Below, 17 T cell receptor beta chains from the same sample are listed, as sequenced in a study of regulatory T cells in long-lasting Graves disease (dated by TCRdb to the early 2020s). The method was multiplex PCR. Data came from an Illumina HiSeq 4000. To build TCR beta libraries, CDR3 regions were amplified by Arm-PCR using iRepertoire HTBI primers. The raw public reads went through TCRdb reprocessing: fastp at Q25, MiXCR clone calling, in-frame beta chains kept. Entries are consolidated by CDR3 protein sequence, retaining the most common genes and DNA. This sample has roughly 530,000 distinct CDR3 sequences in its table, and about 15% of those were observed once. The ten largest account for around 25% of the sample. The meaning of the sample's time point label: newly diagnosed GD, antithyroid drugs for less than 3 months. For both TCR sequencing and RNA sequencing, RNA was extracted from PBMCs in TRIzol.

These same records also appear under a second study, on T cells in Graves' hyperthyroidism and ophthalmopathy.

Source: peripheral blood mononuclear cells (PBMCs), taken at new diagnosis, from a patient treated with antithyroid drugs. The receptors derive from a woman aged 40 to 65 with Graves disease. Donor details come from another sample of the same person, matched by shared clones.

This clonotype was seen repeatedly, ten times or more. This chain uses TRBV2 with TRBJ2-4; 11 bases map to TRBD1. The CDR3 is 16 amino acids. The V and J ends lost 6 bases and 1 base, in that order; junction bases with no gene match: 5. CDR1 SNHLY and CDR2 FYNNEI come from the germline V gene. The CDR3 DNA reads as TGTGCCAGCAGCGGGGACAGGGGGGGGGCCAAAAACATTCAGTACTTC. Its translation: CASSGDRGGAKNIQYF.

This clonotype was observed at least ten times. The rearrangement links TRBV20-1 to TRBJ1-2; 9 bases fit TRBD1. The length of the CDR3 is 13 residues. The germline V gene encodes CDR1 DFQATT and CDR2 SNEGSKA (reference sequence). The V and J ends lost 6 bases and 4 bases, in that order; junction bases with no gene match: 6. The CDR3 here is CSAWGQGGYGYTF. In DNA form, the CDR3 reads TGCAGTGCCTGGGGACAGGGTGGCTATGGCTACACCTTC.

This clonotype was counted ten times or more. The J gene is TRBJ1-2, the V gene TRBV30; 7 bases agree with TRBD1. The CDR3 contains 13 residues. The V gene end was trimmed by 4 bases and the J gene end by 4 bases; junction bases not matched to a gene: 6. Germline CDR1 and CDR2: GTSNPN and SVGIG (reference sequence). CDR3 in amino acids: CAWTRQGGYGYTF. The DNA for the CDR3 is TGTGCCTGGACTCGACAGGGAGGCTATGGCTACACCTTC.

This clonotype was seen at least ten times. The chain uses TRBV5-1 and TRBJ2-1, with 11 bases aligning to TRBD2. The CDR3 consists of 16 residues. The J segment lost 4 bases and the V segment lost 3 bases, leaving 6 bases of the junction unmatched. Per germline, CDR1 SGHRS and CDR2 YFSETQ. The CDR3 DNA is TGCGCCAGCAGCTCTCTGGGACTAGCGGTTTACAATGAGCAGTTCTTC. Its translation is CASSSLGLAVYNEQFF. Combining the CDR3 with reference TRBV5-1 and TRBJ2-1 gives the whole variable domain KAGVTQTPRYLIKTRGQQVTLSCSPISGHRSVSWYQQTPGQGLQFLFEYFSETQRNKGNFPGRFSGRQFSNSRSEMNVSTLELGDSALYLCASSSLGLAVYNEQFFGPGTRLTVL.

This clonotype was seen repeatedly, ten times or more. V is TRBV28 and J is TRBJ1-2; 7 bases are shared with TRBD1. The CDR3 is 15 amino acids. Trimming removed 4 bases from V and 6 bases from J; junction bases left unmatched: 11. The germline CDR1 and CDR2 sequences are MDHEN and SYDVKM. The CDR3 nucleotides read TGTGCCAGCAGTTCAACTGGGAGGGGGCGAAATGGCTACACCTTC. Its protein product is CASSSTGRGRNGYTF.

The rearrangement uses TRBV3-1 and TRBJ1-5, with D hard to call. CDR1 is LGHDT and CDR2 is YNNKEL in the germline V gene (reference sequence). Trimming left V 6 bases short and J 0 bases short, with 9 bases between. The CDR3 has 14 residues. CDR3 sequence (DNA): TGTGCCAGCAGTAGGGAACTTAGCAATCAGCCCCAGCATTTT. Residues: CASSRELSNQPQHF.

Many counts were recorded for this clonotype. V and J are TRBV7-9 and TRBJ1-5; the D is unclear. CDR1 SEHNR and CDR2 FQNEAQ come from the germline V gene (reference sequence). This CDR3 contains 15 residues. The germline V and J ends were trimmed by 1 base and 0 bases, with 7 bases remaining between them. For the CDR3, the DNA is TGTGCCAGCAGCTTAGGGGGTTATAGCAATCAGCCCCAGCATTTT. Protein product: CASSLGGYSNQPQHF.

The V gene is TRBV6-1, the J gene TRBJ1-2; D unresolved. CDR3 length equals 14 residues. Germline V gives CDR1 MNHNS, CDR2 SASEGT. Trimming stripped 4 bases from V and 4 bases from J, with 13 bases between. The CDR3 coding sequence is TGTGCCAGCAGTGCCTCCTCCCTCCTCTATGGCTACACCTTC. Amino acid sequence: CASSASSLLYGYTF.

The chain uses TRBV5-1 and TRBJ2-2; no reliable D call. Germline V gives CDR1 SGHRS, CDR2 YFSETQ. Trimming took off 6 bases at V and 5 bases at J, with 11 bases between the two ends. This CDR3 contains 13 residues. The CDR3 bases are TGCGCCAGCACTCCGGCTTTGACCGGGGAGCTGTTTTTT. This codes for CASTPALTGELFF.

Ten or more counts support this clonotype. The chain uses TRBV10-3 and TRBJ2-5; D gene uncertain. The CDR3 is 11 residues long. Trimming stripped 2 bases from V and 5 bases from J, with 3 bases between. The V gene's germline CDR1 is ENHRY and CDR2 SYGVKD. The CDR3 loop reads CAISEGETQYF. In DNA, the CDR3 is TGTGCCATCAGTGAGGGGGAGACCCAGTACTTC.

This clonotype was found many times. The rearrangement joins TRBV6-2 or TRBV6-3 to TRBJ1-2; D unresolved. The CDR3 is 13 residues long. The germline gives CDR1 MNHEY, CDR2 SVGEGT. Trimming pared 4 bases from V and 1 base from J, leaving 7 bases between. This CDR3 is CASSLAFNYGYTF. As DNA, the CDR3 is TGTGCCAGCAGTTTGGCTTTTAACTATGGCTACACCTTC.

This clonotype has ten or more counts. CDR3 in DNA: TGTGCCAGCAACCCGGGGACAGGTAACACTGAAGCTTTCTTT. Its protein product is CASNPGTGNTEAFF. The chain links TRBV6-1 to TRBJ1-1, with 8 bases lining up with TRBD1. Germline trimming cut 7 bases from V and 2 bases from J; bases unmatched to any gene: 6. CDR1 is MNHNS and CDR2 is SASEGT in the germline V gene. This CDR3 is built from 14 residues.

This clonotype was counted at least ten times. J is TRBJ2-7 and V is TRBV5-1, with 9 bases identical to TRBD1. The CDR3 consists of 14 residues. Losses at the gene ends were 2 bases for V and 3 bases for J; bases not matched to a gene: 3. CDR1 SGHRS and CDR2 YFSETQ come from the germline V gene. In DNA form, the CDR3 reads TGCGCCAGCAGCTTCCGGGACAGGGACTACGAGCAGTACTTC. This encodes CASSFRDRDYEQYF.

The chain recombines TRBV7-8 with TRBJ1-2, with no clear D. The V gene's germline CDR1 is SGHVS and CDR2 FQNEAQ. V was shortened by 5 bases and J by 8 bases, with 21 bases between the two germline ends. The CDR3 length is 15 residues. DNA for the CDR3: TGTGCCAGCAGCCTAGACGACACCGGCTGGGTGGGCTACACCTTC. As protein: CASSLDDTGWVGYTF.

This clonotype showed up just once. The chain is built from TRBV18 and TRBJ2-3, with 7 bases matching TRBD2. The J segment lost 5 bases and the V segment lost 4 bases, leaving 3 bases of the junction unmatched. This CDR3 region has 13 residues. Germline V gives CDR1 KGHSH, CDR2 LQKENI. This CDR3 reads CASSRGGIDTQYF. CDR3 coding DNA: TGTGCCAGCTCACGCGGGGGTATAGATACGCAGTATTTT. Based on the CDR3 plus reference TRBV18 and TRBJ2-3, the full variable domain is NAGVMQNPRHLVRRRGQEARLRCSPMKGHSHVYWYRQLPEEGLKFMVYLQKENIIDESGMPKERFSAEFPKEGPSILRIQQVVRGDSAAYFCASSRGGIDTQYFGPGTRLTVL.

This clonotype was detected a few times. The V call is TRBV10-3, the J call TRBJ1-2; TRBD1 is a possible D gene (6 bases). The V and J ends lost 6 bases and 3 bases respectively, with 17 bases between them. There are 15 residues in the CDR3. Germline V CDR1 and CDR2: ENHRY, SYGVKD. The CDR3 sequence is CAIRSLRGLDYGYTF. CDR3 bases: TGTGCCATCAGATCCCTGCGGGGGCTGGACTATGGCTACACCTTC.

The table lists this clonotype with a few counts. The chain combines TRBV4-1 with TRBJ1-4; D uncertain. Germline CDR1 is MGHRA and CDR2 is YSYEKL. The ends were cut back, 5 bases at V and 7 bases at J, with 8 bases in the middle. CDR3 length: 12 residues. The CDR3 bases are TGCGCCAGCAGCGCCCTGGGTGAAAAACTGTTTTTT. It encodes CASSALGEKLFF.